The 31 T cell receptor beta chains in this list originate from one sample, sequenced in a study of blood T cell repertoires in COVID-19. The protocol was immunoSEQ multiplex PCR, while the TCRdb copy is restricted to in-frame clones and leaves out a portion. The data contain 100,000 to 150,000 clones, roughly four fifths of them singletons. Input material: peripheral blood. All receptors come from a woman in her sixties or seventies with acute or convalescent COVID-19.

The J gene is TRBJ1-1, the V gene TRBV11-3; tentatively, D is TRBD1 (5 bases). The CDR3 consists of 13 residues. V lost 2 bases, J lost 11 bases, and 15 bases lay in between. Germline assignment: CDR1 SGHNT and CDR2 YENEEA. The DNA for the CDR3 is TGTGCCAGCAGCTTATCGATCCAGGGTACGGCTTTCTTT. This gives the protein CASSLSIQGTAFF.

This clone was observed a single time. The same CDR3 can be traced to other DNA sequences in this sample. The chain has TRBV18 and TRBJ2-5; 9 bases map to TRBD1. CDR1 and CDR2 from the germline V gene are KGHSH and LQKENI. Germline trimming cut 6 bases from V and 1 base from J; bases unmatched to any gene: 3. CDR3 length equals 14 residues. CDR3 protein: CASSPDRGQETQYF. Written as DNA, the CDR3 is TGTGCCAGCTCGCCGGACAGGGGCCAAGAGACCCAGTACTTC.

The rearrangement uses TRBV19 and TRBJ1-6, with 7 bases aligning to TRBD1. With 5 bases clipped from V and 9 bases from J, the junction kept 1 base outside the gene matches. In germline, CDR1 is LNHDA, CDR2 SQIVND (reference sequence). CDR3 size: 12 residues. DNA of the CDR3: TGTGCCAGTAGTTACAGGGGTTCACCCCTCCACTTT. It specifies CASSYRGSPLHF.

The J gene is TRBJ1-3, the V gene TRBV7-8; tentatively, D is TRBD1 (5 bases). This CDR3 contains 16 residues. The germline V gene encodes CDR1 SGHVS and CDR2 FQNEAQ. The V end lost 4 bases, the J end lost 2 bases, and 15 bases lay between the germline ends. This CDR3 reads CASSYPGGATGNTIYF. CDR3 nucleotide sequence: TGTGCCAGCAGCTACCCGGGAGGGGCCACTGGAAACACCATATATTTT.

This rearrangement joins TRBV7-6 to TRBJ2-1; 13 bases line up with TRBD2. V shed 5 bases, J shed 0 bases, and the junction held 10 bases outside the gene matches. Germline V lookup: CDR1 SGHVS, CDR2 FNYEAQ. The CDR3 is made up of 19 amino acids. The CDR3 sequence is CASSLTGLAGFSSYNEQFF. CDR3 bases: TGTGCCAGCAGCCTAACGGGACTAGCGGGGTTTAGCTCCTACAATGAGCAGTTCTTC.

CDR3 nucleotides: TGTGCCATCAGTAGTCTGGGACAGGGTGTGGAGACCCAGTACTTC. This codes for CAISSLGQGVETQYF. The chain has TRBV10-3 and TRBJ2-5, with TRBD1 matching over 9 bases. The V gene end was trimmed by 5 bases and the J gene end by 5 bases; junction bases not matched to a gene: 9. CDR3 length equals 15 residues. The germline V gene has CDR1 ENHRY and CDR2 SYGVKD.

V is TRBV4-3 and J is TRBJ1-6; D perhaps matches TRBD1 (5 bases). CDR1 is LGHNA, CDR2 YSLEER, per germline. The V end was cut by 1 base, the J end by 5 bases, with 9 bases between. The CDR3 extends over 15 amino acids. CDR3 DNA: TGCGCCAGCAGCCAAGGCAGGGCCAATAATTCACCCCTCCACTTT. Its protein product is CASSQGRANNSPLHF.

The sample holds one count of this clone. The gene calls are TRBV19 and TRBJ1-5, with 7 bases aligning to TRBD1. This CDR3 is built from 16 residues. V gave up 4 bases and J gave up 4 bases; unmatched junction bases: 10. The germline CDR1 and CDR2 sequences are LNHDA and SQIVND (reference sequence). CDR3 residues: CASSSEGQTPNQPQHF. The CDR3 DNA follows: TGTGCCAGTAGTAGTGAGGGACAGACACCGAATCAGCCCCAGCATTTT.

The rearrangement uses TRBV4-3 and TRBJ1-6; possibly TRBD1 for D (5 bases). The germline V gene encodes CDR1 LGHNA and CDR2 YSLEER. V lost 0 bases to trimming and J lost 9 bases, with 12 bases between them. The CDR3 sequence is 15 residues long. The CDR3 bases are TGCGCCAGCAGCCAAGATTTCCAGGGCGGTTCACCCCTCCACTTT. Translated: CASSQDFQGGSPLHF.

The chain couples TRBV7-2 to TRBJ2-6; D is possibly TRBD2 (7 bases). The CDR3 extends over 16 amino acids. Germline lookup yields CDR1 SGHTA and CDR2 FQGNSA. V lost 1 base to trimming and J lost 2 bases, with 9 bases between them. The CDR3 reads CASSLEGGAGANVLTF. CDR3 nucleotide sequence: TGTGCCAGCAGCTTAGAAGGGGGGGCTGGGGCCAACGTCCTGACTTTC.

This chain links TRBV19 with TRBJ2-3; D call uncertain. The ends were cut back, 0 bases at V and 3 bases at J, with 16 bases in the middle. The CDR3 has 17 amino acids. Germline V gene sequence: CDR1 LNHDA, CDR2 SQIVND (reference sequence). For the CDR3, the DNA is TGTGCCAGTAGTATAGATCCCCGAGGAAAGGCAACAGATACGCAGTATTTT. It specifies CASSIDPRGKATDTQYF. The variable domain in full, with the rest retrieved from reference TRBV19 and TRBJ2-3, is DGGITQSPKYLFRKEGQNVTLSCEQNLNHDAMYWYRQDPGQGLRLIYYSQIVNDFQKGDIAEGYSVSREKKESFPLTVTSAQKNPTAFYLCASSIDPRGKATDTQYFGPGTRLTVL.

This chain links TRBV6-5 with TRBJ2-1, with 12 bases that match TRBD2. Germline lookup yields CDR1 MNHEY and CDR2 SVGAGI. Unmatched junction bases numbered 5, after V lost 6 bases and J lost 8 bases. The CDR3 is 14 residues long. In DNA, the CDR3 is TGTGCCAGCAGAGGACTAGCGGGGACGGATGAGCAGTTCTTC. Its translation is CASRGLAGTDEQFF.

The V call is TRBV30, the J call TRBJ2-3; TRBD1 matches at 8 bases. This CDR3 region has 18 residues. Germline assignment: CDR1 GTSNPN and CDR2 SVGIG (reference sequence). After removal of 1 base from V and 1 base from J, the junction contained 13 bases not matched to a gene. Here the CDR3 DNA reads TGTGCCTGGAGTGCCTTCTGGTTCACAGGGGGTGGCACAGATACGCAGTATTTT. As protein: CAWSAFWFTGGGTDTQYF.

The rearrangement uses TRBV7-2 and TRBJ1-2; no firm D call. This CDR3 has 13 amino acids. Germline V gives CDR1 SGHTA, CDR2 FQGNSA. V gave up 3 bases and J gave up 7 bases, with 12 bases separating them. In nucleotides, the CDR3 is TGTGCCAGCAGCTTCCAAACAGCATCTGGCTACACCTTC. Translation gives CASSFQTASGYTF.

The chain is built from TRBV14 and TRBJ1-6, with TRBD1 as a possible D gene (5 bases). Trimming removed 2 bases from V and 8 bases from J, with 13 bases in between. This CDR3 comprises 15 residues. The germline V gene has CDR1 SGHDN and CDR2 FVKESK. This CDR3 is CASSQRQGSYSPLHF. CDR3 sequence (DNA): TGTGCCAGCAGCCAACGGCAGGGATCATATTCACCCCTCCACTTT.

The J gene is TRBJ2-7, the V gene TRBV11-2; TRBD1 agrees at 8 bases. Trimming removed 5 bases from V and 6 bases from J; junction bases left unmatched: 9. This CDR3 is built from 14 residues. The germline V gene has CDR1 SGHAT and CDR2 FQNNGV. CDR3 sequence: CASSPQGALAEQYF. The CDR3 DNA reads as TGTGCCAGCAGCCCTCAGGGGGCTCTGGCCGAGCAGTACTTC.

This clone was found once. The chain carries TRBV7-9 and TRBJ2-1; the D gene is possibly TRBD2 (6 bases). This CDR3 contains 15 residues. Germline CDR1 and CDR2: SEHNR and FQNEAQ (reference sequence). V gave up 6 bases and J gave up 5 bases, with 17 bases separating them. DNA of the CDR3: TGTGCCAGCAGTGATCTCCAGGGAGGTGACAATGAGCAGTTCTTC. Translated: CASSDLQGGDNEQFF.

The chain couples TRBV18 to TRBJ2-3, with 8 bases identical to TRBD2. CDR1 KGHSH and CDR2 LQKENI come from the germline V gene. Unmatched junction bases numbered 2, after V lost 3 bases and J lost 0 bases. CDR3 length: 15 amino acids. CDR3 region: CASSPAGGSTDTQYF. For the CDR3, the DNA is TGTGCCAGCTCACCGGCGGGGGGTAGCACAGATACGCAGTATTTT.

The V call is TRBV5-1, the J call TRBJ1-2; TRBD1 is a possible D gene (6 bases). Germline CDR1 SGHRS, CDR2 YFSETQ. V was cut by 3 bases and J by 4 bases, with 19 bases left in between. The CDR3 consists of 16 residues. The CDR3, as DNA: TGCGCCAGCAGCTACGCCTTATCGGACAGAGGCTATGGCTACACCTTC. This translates into CASSYALSDRGYGYTF.

The rearrangement uses TRBV12-3 or TRBV12-4 and TRBJ1-1; D remains unclear. Trimming took off 2 bases at V and 5 bases at J, with 9 bases between the two ends. CDR3 length: 13 amino acids. This chain's CDR3 is CASSLSSLTEAFF. The CDR3 region has the DNA TGTGCCAGCAGTTTATCCTCACTAACTGAAGCTTTCTTT.

This sequence joins TRBV7-2 and TRBJ2-6; 8 nucleotides agree with TRBD2. This CDR3 is 14 amino acids long. V lost 4 bases to trimming and J lost 4 bases; unmatched junction nucleotides: 0. CDR1 and CDR2 from the germline V gene are SGHTA and FQGNSA. DNA for the CDR3: TGTGCCAGCAGCTCTAGCGGGGGGGCCAACGTCCTGACTTTC. Protein sequence: CASSSSGGANVLTF.

This clone has more than one count but fewer than ten. The V and J genes are TRBV5-1 and TRBJ1-5; D is perhaps TRBD1 (6 bases). This CDR3 has 15 residues. CDR1 and CDR2 (germline): SGHRS, YFSETQ. Deletions cut 0 bases from V and 3 bases from J, with 10 bases between. CDR3 loop: CASSLGGRDNQPQHF. As DNA, the CDR3 is TGCGCCAGCAGCTTGGGGGGGCGCGACAATCAGCCCCAGCATTTT.

In its sample, this clone was seen once. The chain joins TRBV7-9 to TRBJ2-3; 15 bases are shared with TRBD2. The CDR3 is made up of 18 amino acids. CDR1 is SEHNR, CDR2 FQNEAQ, per germline (reference sequence). V dropped 5 bases and J dropped 0; count of bases not matched to a gene: 6. As DNA, the CDR3 is TGTGCCAGCAGCATTGGGACTAGCGGGGGGCTCAGCACAGATACGCAGTATTTT. Residues: CASSIGTSGGLSTDTQYF.

This clone was counted between two and nine times. This chain uses TRBV4-2 with TRBJ2-2; no clear D. This CDR3 is 13 amino acids long. Germline lookup yields CDR1 LGHNA and CDR2 YNFKEQ. Trimming left V 2 bases short and J 6 bases short, with 7 bases between. CDR3 residues: CASSQQLAGELFF. The CDR3 coding sequence is TGTGCCAGCAGCCAACAGCTAGCCGGGGAGCTGTTTTTT.

This chain joins TRBV15 and TRBJ2-1, with D possibly being TRBD2 (7 bases). The CDR3 loop spans 16 amino acids. Germline V gives CDR1 LNHNV, CDR2 YYDKDF (reference sequence). Trimming took 8 bases from V and 8 from J, leaving 25 bases between them. The CDR3 DNA reads TGTGCCACCCGTCCTATGCGACGGGGGGCCAGGTATGAGCAGTTCTTC. This gives the protein CATRPMRRGARYEQFF.

The chain is built from TRBV7-9 and TRBJ1-2, with 7 bases that match TRBD1. This CDR3 spans 14 amino acids. Per the germline V gene, CDR1 is SEHNR and CDR2 is FQNEAQ (reference sequence). Trimming removed 4 bases from V and 6 bases from J; junction bases left unmatched: 8. CDR3 sequence (DNA): TGTGCCAGCAGCTCCGAGCATCAGGGGGATGGCTACACCTTC. This gives the protein CASSSEHQGDGYTF.

J is TRBJ1-3 and V is TRBV7-8; D may be TRBD1 (6 bases). Trimming shortened V by 1 base and J by 2 bases, and 12 bases separated the two germline ends. The CDR3 spans 16 residues. CDR1 and CDR2 from the germline V gene are SGHVS and FQNEAQ. The CDR3 is CASSLGGQTAGNTIYF. For the CDR3, the DNA is TGTGCCAGCAGCTTAGGAGGACAGACCGCTGGAAACACCATATATTTT.

The chain employs TRBV6-5 and TRBJ2-6; D is undetermined. The V gene's germline CDR1 is MNHEY and CDR2 SVGAGI. CDR3 length: 14 residues. V was cut by 5 bases and J by 0 bases, with 5 bases left in between. The CDR3 protein is CASSRLSGANVLTF. The CDR3 DNA reads as TGTGCCAGCAGTAGACTCTCTGGGGCCAACGTCCTGACTTTC.

The chain uses TRBV11-2 and TRBJ2-1, with TRBD2 matching 13 bases. V trimming: 5 bases; J trimming: 9 bases; junction bases outside the gene matches: 10. Germline V gene data show CDR1 as SGHAT and CDR2 as FQNNGV. The CDR3 sequence is 16 residues long. In DNA form, the CDR3 reads TGTGCCAGCAGCCCGAAGGGACTAGCGGGGTATGGTGAGCAGTTCTTC. Translated, it gives CASSPKGLAGYGEQFF.

The CDR3 DNA follows: TGTGCCAGCAGCCTGGAGGGAGGAAACACCATATATTTT. Its translation is CASSLEGGNTIYF. The rearrangement links TRBV11-3 to TRBJ1-3; D unresolved. Germline CDR1 reads SGHNT; CDR2 reads YENEEA. The CDR3 covers 13 residues. The V end was cut by 5 bases, the J end by 4 bases, with 9 bases between.

This rearrangement joins TRBV7-9 to TRBJ1-4; TRBD1 aligns across 11 bases. Per germline, CDR1 SEHNR and CDR2 FQNEAQ (reference sequence). This CDR3 is 13 amino acids long. The junction had 2 bases not matched to a gene; V was cut back by 11 bases and J by 3 bases. The CDR3 protein is CAGGQGANEKLFF. Here the CDR3 DNA reads TGTGCCGGGGGACAGGGGGCTAATGAAAAACTGTTTTTT.